A selection of T cell receptor beta chains follows, all from one sample in a study of early stage breast cancer tumors. Libraries were prepared by immunoSEQ multiplex PCR; TCRdb keeps only in-frame clonotypes and omits some of them. This table holds 8,500 to 10,000 clones, 70% to 80% found once. The sequenced sample consisted of normal breast tissue next to the tumor. Receptor source: a person between 55 and 70 years old with breast cancer. Both conserved end residues are part of each CDR3. The order of the fields is D gene, V gene, clone size, J gene, CDR3 DNA, CDR3 protein. A D gene is named only where the DNA matches it firmly. Only part of the rows carry a size: once, few, many, or a class if the clone is expanded.

d_call: .; v_call: TRBV5-1; clone_size: few; j_call: TRBJ2-5; cdr3_nt: TGCGCCAGCAGCTTGGTACAGGGATTGGAGACCCAGTACTTC; cdr3_aa: CASSLVQGLETQYF
d_call: .; v_call: TRBV4-3; clone_size: .; j_call: TRBJ1-1; cdr3_nt: TGCGCCAGCAGCGGTCAGGGGTATGAAGCTTTCTTT; cdr3_aa: CASSGQGYEAFF
d_call: .; v_call: TRBV19; clone_size: .; j_call: TRBJ1-1; cdr3_nt: TGTGCCAGTAGTAACGTCGCAGGGCTGAACACTGAAGCTTTCTTT; cdr3_aa: CASSNVAGLNTEAFF
d_call: TRBD2; v_call: TRBV27; clone_size: .; j_call: TRBJ2-7; cdr3_nt: TGTGCCAGCAGCTCAGAACTAGCGGGAAGCGCCTACGAGCAGTACTTC; cdr3_aa: CASSSELAGSAYEQYF
d_call: .; v_call: TRBV29-1; clone_size: .; j_call: TRBJ2-5; cdr3_nt: TGCAGCGTGTCCCCACTTGGGACCCAGTACTTC; cdr3_aa: CSVSPLGTQYF
d_call: TRBD1; v_call: TRBV19; clone_size: few; j_call: TRBJ2-2; cdr3_nt: TGTGCCAGTAGTACCAAAGACAGGGGCGGAAACACCGGGGAGCTGTTTTTT; cdr3_aa: CASSTKDRGGNTGELFF
d_call: TRBD1; v_call: TRBV5-1; clone_size: .; j_call: TRBJ1-2; cdr3_nt: TGCGCCAGCAACCGGGAGGGGGCGGACTATGGCTACACCTTC; cdr3_aa: CASNREGADYGYTF
d_call: TRBD2; v_call: TRBV10-1; clone_size: few; j_call: TRBJ2-3; cdr3_nt: TGCGCCAGCAGTGATACTAGCGGGAGCTGGACAGATACGCAGTATTTT; cdr3_aa: CASSDTSGSWTDTQYF
d_call: TRBD1; v_call: TRBV6-1; clone_size: .; j_call: TRBJ1-2; cdr3_nt: TGTGCCAGCAGTGAGTCAGACAGGGGGTCGAATGGCTACACCTTC; cdr3_aa: CASSESDRGSNGYTF
d_call: .; v_call: TRBV23-1; clone_size: .; j_call: TRBJ2-7; cdr3_nt: TGCGCCAGCACTCCCTGGGGCAGGCCAGTGAACGAGCAGTACTTC; cdr3_aa: CASTPWGRPVNEQYF
d_call: .; v_call: TRBV5-1; clone_size: .; j_call: TRBJ1-1; cdr3_nt: TGCGCCAGCAGCCTCAGGTACCCCGCCAACACTGAAGCTTTCTTT; cdr3_aa: CASSLRYPANTEAFF
d_call: .; v_call: TRBV13; clone_size: large; j_call: TRBJ2-5; cdr3_nt: TGTGCCAGCCTAACGACTAGGCAGATCCAAGAGACCCAGTACTTC; cdr3_aa: CASLTTRQIQETQYF
d_call: TRBD2; v_call: TRBV30; clone_size: .; j_call: TRBJ2-7; cdr3_nt: TGTGCCTGGACCCTAGCGGGAGTCCTCGGCTACGAGCAGTACTTC; cdr3_aa: CAWTLAGVLGYEQYF
d_call: .; v_call: TRBV5-1; clone_size: .; j_call: TRBJ2-2; cdr3_nt: TGCGCCAGCAGCGCGGGACTGAACACCGGGGAGCTGTTTTTT; cdr3_aa: CASSAGLNTGELFF
d_call: .; v_call: TRBV13; clone_size: medium-sized; j_call: TRBJ1-2; cdr3_nt: TGTGCCAGCAGCGAGGGTCCCCCTGACTATGGCTACACCTTC; cdr3_aa: CASSEGPPDYGYTF
d_call: .; v_call: TRBV30; clone_size: few; j_call: TRBJ2-7; cdr3_nt: TGTGCCTGGAGTGGGGGCGGTAGCTCCTACGAGCAGTACTTC; cdr3_aa: CAWSGGGSSYEQYF
d_call: .; v_call: TRBV5-4; clone_size: .; j_call: TRBJ2-2; cdr3_nt: TGTGCCAGCAGCTTGGATGAGACTAGATCCGGGGAGCTGTTTTTT; cdr3_aa: CASSLDETRSGELFF
d_call: TRBD2; v_call: TRBV30; clone_size: .; j_call: TRBJ2-5; cdr3_nt: TGTGCCTGGAGCCGCTCGGGGACTAGAAAGACCCAGTACTTC; cdr3_aa: CAWSRSGTRKTQYF
d_call: .; v_call: TRBV15; clone_size: few; j_call: TRBJ1-2; cdr3_nt: TGTGCCACCAGCAGCCGAACCTCCGGTGGTGGCTACACCTTC; cdr3_aa: CATSSRTSGGGYTF